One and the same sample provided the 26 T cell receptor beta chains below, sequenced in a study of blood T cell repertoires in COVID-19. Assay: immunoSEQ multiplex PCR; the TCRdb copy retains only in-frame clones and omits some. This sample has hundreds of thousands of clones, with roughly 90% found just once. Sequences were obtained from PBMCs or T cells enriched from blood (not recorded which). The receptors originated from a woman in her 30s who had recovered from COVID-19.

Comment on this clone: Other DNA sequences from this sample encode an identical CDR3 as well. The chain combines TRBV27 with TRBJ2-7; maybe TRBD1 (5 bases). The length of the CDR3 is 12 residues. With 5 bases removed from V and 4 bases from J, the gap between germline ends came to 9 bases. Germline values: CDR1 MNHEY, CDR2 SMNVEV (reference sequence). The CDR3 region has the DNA TGTGCCAGCAGTCTAAGGGGATACGAGCAGTACTTC. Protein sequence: CASSLRGYEQYF.

The DNA for the CDR3 is TGTGCCAGCAGCCAAGAAGAATTACGTAGGGGGCATAACTATGGCTACACCTTC. This encodes CASSQEELRRGHNYGYTF. This rearrangement joins TRBV3-1 (or the pseudogene TRBV3-2) to TRBJ1-2; TRBD1 agrees at 7 bases. The CDR3 totals 18 residues. Trimming cost V 0 bases and J 1 base; bases outside gene matches: 11. The V gene's germline CDR1 is LGHDT and CDR2 YNNKEL (reference sequence).

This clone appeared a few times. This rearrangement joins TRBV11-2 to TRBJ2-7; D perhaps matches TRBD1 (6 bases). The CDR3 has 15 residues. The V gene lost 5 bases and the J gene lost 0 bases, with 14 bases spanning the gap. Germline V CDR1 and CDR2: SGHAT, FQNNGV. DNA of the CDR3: TGTGCCAGCAGCCTGCTACAGGGTTACTCCTACGAGCAGTACTTC. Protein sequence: CASSLLQGYSYEQYF.

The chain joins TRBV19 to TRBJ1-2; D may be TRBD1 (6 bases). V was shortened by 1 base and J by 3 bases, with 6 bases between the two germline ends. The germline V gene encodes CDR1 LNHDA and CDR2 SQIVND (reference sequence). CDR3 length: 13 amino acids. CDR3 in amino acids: CASSIGTDYGYTF. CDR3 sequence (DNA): TGTGCCAGTAGTATAGGGACAGACTATGGCTACACCTTC.

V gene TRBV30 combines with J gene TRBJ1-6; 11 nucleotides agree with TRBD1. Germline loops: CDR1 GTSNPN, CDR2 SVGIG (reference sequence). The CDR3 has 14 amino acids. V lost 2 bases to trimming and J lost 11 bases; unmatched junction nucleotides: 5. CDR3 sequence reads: CAWSLGTGGPPLHF. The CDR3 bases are TGTGCCTGGAGTCTAGGGACAGGGGGTCCACCCCTCCACTTT.

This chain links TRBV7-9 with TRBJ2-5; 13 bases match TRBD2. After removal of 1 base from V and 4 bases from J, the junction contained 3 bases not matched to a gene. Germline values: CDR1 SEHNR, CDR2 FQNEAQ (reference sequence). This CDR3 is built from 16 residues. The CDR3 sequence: CASSLELAGGRETQYF. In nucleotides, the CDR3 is TGTGCCAGCAGCTTAGAACTAGCGGGGGGGCGAGAGACCCAGTACTTC.

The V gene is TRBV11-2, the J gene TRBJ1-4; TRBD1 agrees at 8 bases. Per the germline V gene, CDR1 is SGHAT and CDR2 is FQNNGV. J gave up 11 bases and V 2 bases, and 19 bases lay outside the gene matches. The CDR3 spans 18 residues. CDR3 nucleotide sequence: TGTGCCAGCAGCTTAATGAGTAGACAACGGACAGGGTTCAGGAAACTGTTTTTT. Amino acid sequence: CASSLMSRQRTGFRKLFF. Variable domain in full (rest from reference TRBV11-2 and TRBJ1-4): EAGVAQSPRYKIIEKRQSVAFWCNPISGHATLYWYQQILGQGPKLLIQFQNNGVVDDSQLPKDRFSAERLKGVDSTLKIQPAKLEDSAVYLCASSLMSRQRTGFRKLFFGSGTQLSVL.

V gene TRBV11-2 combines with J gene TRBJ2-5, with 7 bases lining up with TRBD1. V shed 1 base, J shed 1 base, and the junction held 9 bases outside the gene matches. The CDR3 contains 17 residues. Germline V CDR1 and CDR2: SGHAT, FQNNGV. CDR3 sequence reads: CASSLAPRQGFQETQYF. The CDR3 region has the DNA TGTGCCAGCAGCTTAGCCCCGCGACAGGGATTCCAAGAGACCCAGTACTTC. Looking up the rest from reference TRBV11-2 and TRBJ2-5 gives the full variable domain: EAGVAQSPRYKIIEKRQSVAFWCNPISGHATLYWYQQILGQGPKLLIQFQNNGVVDDSQLPKDRFSAERLKGVDSTLKIQPAKLEDSAVYLCASSLAPRQGFQETQYFGPGTRLLVL.

CDR3 loop: CASTPRRAGANVLTF. The DNA for the CDR3 is TGTGCCAGTACCCCCCGGCGGGCTGGGGCCAACGTCCTGACTTTC. The V and J genes are TRBV19 and TRBJ2-6, with D possibly TRBD2 on 5 matching bases. Germline V lookup: CDR1 LNHDA, CDR2 SQIVND (reference sequence). With 7 bases removed from V and 2 bases from J, the gap between germline ends came to 12 bases. CDR3 length: 15 residues.

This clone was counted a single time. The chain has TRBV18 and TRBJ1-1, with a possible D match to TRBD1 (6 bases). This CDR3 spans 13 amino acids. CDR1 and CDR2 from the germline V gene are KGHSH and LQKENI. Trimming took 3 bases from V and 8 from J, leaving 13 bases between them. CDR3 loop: CASSPLKGVEAFF. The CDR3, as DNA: TGTGCCAGCTCACCTCTGAAGGGGGTCGAAGCTTTCTTT.

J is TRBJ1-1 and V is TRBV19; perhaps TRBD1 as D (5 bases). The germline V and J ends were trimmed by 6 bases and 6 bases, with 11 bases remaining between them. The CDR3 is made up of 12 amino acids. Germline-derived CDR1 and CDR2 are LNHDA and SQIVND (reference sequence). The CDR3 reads CASRETVAEAFF. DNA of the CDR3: TGTGCCAGTAGGGAGACAGTGGCTGAAGCTTTCTTT.

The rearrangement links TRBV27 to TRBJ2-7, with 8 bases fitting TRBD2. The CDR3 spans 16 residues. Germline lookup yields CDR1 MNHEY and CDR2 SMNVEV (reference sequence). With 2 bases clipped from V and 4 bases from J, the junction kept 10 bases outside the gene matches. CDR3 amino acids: CASSLQGTSFAYEQYF. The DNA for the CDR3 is TGTGCCAGCAGTTTACAGGGGACTAGTTTCGCGTACGAGCAGTACTTC.

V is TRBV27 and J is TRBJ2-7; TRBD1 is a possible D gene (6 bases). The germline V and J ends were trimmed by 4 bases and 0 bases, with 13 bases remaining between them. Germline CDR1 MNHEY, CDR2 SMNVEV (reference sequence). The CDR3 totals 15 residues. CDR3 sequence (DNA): TGTGCCAGCAGTTGGGACGGGACAACCTCCTACGAGCAGTACTTC. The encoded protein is CASSWDGTTSYEQYF.

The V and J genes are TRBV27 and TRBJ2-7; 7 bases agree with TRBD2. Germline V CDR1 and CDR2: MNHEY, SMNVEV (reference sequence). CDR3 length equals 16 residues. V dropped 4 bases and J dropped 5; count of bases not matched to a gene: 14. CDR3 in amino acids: CASSSGLGLAAHEQYF. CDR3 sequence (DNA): TGTGCCAGCAGTTCAGGTCTCGGGCTAGCGGCCCACGAGCAGTACTTC.

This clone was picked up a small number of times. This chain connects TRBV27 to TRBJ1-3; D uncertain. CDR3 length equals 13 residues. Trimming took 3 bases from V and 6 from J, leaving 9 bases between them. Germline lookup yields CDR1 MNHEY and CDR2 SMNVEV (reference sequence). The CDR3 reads CASSFRDLNTIYF. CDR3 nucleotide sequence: TGTGCCAGCAGTTTTCGTGACTTAAACACCATATATTTT.

DNA for the CDR3: TGTGCCAGCCGGTCTAGCGGGGGGCGCTACAATGAGCAGTTCTTC. This codes for CASRSSGGRYNEQFF. The chain employs TRBV19 and TRBJ2-1, with 11 bases identical to TRBD2. Germline trimming cut 9 bases from V and 3 bases from J; bases unmatched to any gene: 7. Germline CDR1 reads LNHDA; CDR2 reads SQIVND (reference sequence). The CDR3 runs to 15 residues.

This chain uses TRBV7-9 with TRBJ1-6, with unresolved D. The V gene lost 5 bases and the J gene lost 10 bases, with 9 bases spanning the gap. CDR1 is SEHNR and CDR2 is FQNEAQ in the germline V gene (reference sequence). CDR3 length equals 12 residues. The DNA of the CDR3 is TGTGCCAGCAGCCCAGGAGGATCACCCCTCCACTTT. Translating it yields CASSPGGSPLHF.

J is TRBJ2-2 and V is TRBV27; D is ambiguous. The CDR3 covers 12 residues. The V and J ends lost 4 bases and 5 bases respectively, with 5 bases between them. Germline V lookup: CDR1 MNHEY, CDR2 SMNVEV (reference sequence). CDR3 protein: CASSSPTGELFF. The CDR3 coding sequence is TGTGCCAGCAGTTCCCCTACCGGGGAGCTGTTTTTT.

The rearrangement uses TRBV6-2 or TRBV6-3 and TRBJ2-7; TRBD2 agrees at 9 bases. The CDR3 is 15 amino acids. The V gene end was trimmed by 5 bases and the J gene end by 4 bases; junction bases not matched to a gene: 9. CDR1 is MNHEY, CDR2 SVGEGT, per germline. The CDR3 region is CASSASGGPGYEQYF. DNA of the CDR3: TGTGCCAGCAGTGCAAGCGGGGGGCCTGGGTACGAGCAGTACTTC.

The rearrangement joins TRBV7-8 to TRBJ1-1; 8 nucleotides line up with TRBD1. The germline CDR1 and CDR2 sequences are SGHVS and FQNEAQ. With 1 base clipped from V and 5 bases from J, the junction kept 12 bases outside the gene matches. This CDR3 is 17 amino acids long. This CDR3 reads CASSLGRTGKKRTEAFF. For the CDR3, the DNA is TGTGCCAGCAGCTTAGGTCGGACAGGGAAGAAACGGACTGAAGCTTTCTTT.

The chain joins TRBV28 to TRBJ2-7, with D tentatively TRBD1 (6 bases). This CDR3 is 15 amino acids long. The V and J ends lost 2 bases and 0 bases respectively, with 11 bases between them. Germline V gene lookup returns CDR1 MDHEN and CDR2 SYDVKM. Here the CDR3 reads CASSLQYRASYEQYF. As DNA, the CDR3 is TGTGCCAGCAGTTTACAGTACAGGGCCTCCTACGAGCAGTACTTC. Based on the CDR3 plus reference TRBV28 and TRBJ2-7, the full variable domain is DVKVTQSSRYLVKRTGEKVFLECVQDMDHENMFWYRQDPGLGLRLIYFSYDVKMKEKGDIPEGYSVSREKKERFSLILESASTNQTSMYLCASSLQYRASYEQYFGPGTRLTVT.

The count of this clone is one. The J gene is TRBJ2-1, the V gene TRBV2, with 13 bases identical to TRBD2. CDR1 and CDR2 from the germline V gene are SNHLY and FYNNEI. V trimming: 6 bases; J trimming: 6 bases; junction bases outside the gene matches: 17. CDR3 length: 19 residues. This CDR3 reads CASRGTSGTTGGASNEQFF. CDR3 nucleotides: TGTGCCAGCAGGGGGACTAGCGGGACCACCGGTGGGGCCTCCAATGAGCAGTTCTTC.

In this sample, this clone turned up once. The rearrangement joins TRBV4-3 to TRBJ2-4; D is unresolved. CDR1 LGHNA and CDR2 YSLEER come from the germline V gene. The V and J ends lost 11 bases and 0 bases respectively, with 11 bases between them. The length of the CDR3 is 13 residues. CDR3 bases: TGCGCCGCCCGAGAAGAAGCCAAAAACATTCAGTACTTC. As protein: CAAREEAKNIQYF.

The CDR3 loop reads CASSLDRGRWDTEAFF. CDR3 sequence (DNA): TGTGCCAGCAGCTTGGACAGGGGGCGCTGGGACACTGAAGCTTTCTTT. The chain employs TRBV5-6 and TRBJ1-1; 9 nucleotides align to TRBD1. CDR3 size: 16 residues. The V and J ends lost 0 bases and 3 bases, in that order; junction bases with no gene match: 6. Germline CDR1 is SGHDT and CDR2 is YYEEEE. The complete variable domain, with remaining parts taken from reference TRBV5-6 and TRBJ1-1, reads DAGVTQSPTHLIKTRGQQVTLRCSPKSGHDTVSWYQQALGQGPQFIFQYYEEEERQRGNFPDRFSGHQFPNYSSELNVNALLLGDSALYLCASSLDRGRWDTEAFFGQGTRLTVV.

This CDR3 reads CASRQGNTEAFF. The CDR3 DNA follows: TGTGCCAGCAGACAGGGGAACACTGAAGCTTTCTTT. The rearrangement links TRBV5-4 to TRBJ1-1; weak D call: TRBD1 (6 bases). V was clipped by 5 bases and J by 1 base, with 6 bases between them. The CDR3 has 12 residues. The germline CDR1 and CDR2 sequences are SGHNT and YYREEE (reference sequence). Based on the CDR3 plus reference TRBV5-4 and TRBJ1-1, the full variable domain is ETGVTQSPTHLIKTRGQQVTLRCSSQSGHNTVSWYQQALGQGPQFIFQYYREEENGRGNFPPRFSGLQFPNYSSELNVNALELDDSALYLCASRQGNTEAFFGQGTRLTVV.

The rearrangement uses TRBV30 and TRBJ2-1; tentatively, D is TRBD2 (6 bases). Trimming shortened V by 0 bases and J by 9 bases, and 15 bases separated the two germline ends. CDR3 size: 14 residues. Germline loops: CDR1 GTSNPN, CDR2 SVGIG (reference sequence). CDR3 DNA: TGTGCCTGGAGTGTCCAGTCAGTCGGGGGTGAGCAGTTCTTC. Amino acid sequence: CAWSVQSVGGEQFF.